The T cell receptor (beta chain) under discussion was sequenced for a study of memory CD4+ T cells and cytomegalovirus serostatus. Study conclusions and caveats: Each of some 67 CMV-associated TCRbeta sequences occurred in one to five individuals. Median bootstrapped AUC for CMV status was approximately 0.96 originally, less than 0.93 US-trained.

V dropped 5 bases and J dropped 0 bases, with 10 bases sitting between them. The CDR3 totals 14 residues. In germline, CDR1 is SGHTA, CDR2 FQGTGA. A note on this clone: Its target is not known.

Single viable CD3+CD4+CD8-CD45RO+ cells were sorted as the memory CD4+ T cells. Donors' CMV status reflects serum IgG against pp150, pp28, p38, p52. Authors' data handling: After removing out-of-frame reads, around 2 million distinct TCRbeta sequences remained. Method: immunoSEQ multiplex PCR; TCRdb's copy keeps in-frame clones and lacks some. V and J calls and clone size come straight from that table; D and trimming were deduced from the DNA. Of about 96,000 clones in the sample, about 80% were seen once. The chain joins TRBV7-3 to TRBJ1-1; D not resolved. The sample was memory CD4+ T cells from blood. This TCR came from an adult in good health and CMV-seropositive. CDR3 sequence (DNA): TGTGCCAGCAGCCCAGCGGGGATGAACACTGAAGCTTTCTTT. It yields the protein CASSPAGMNTEAFF.